These 8 T cell receptor beta chains originate from one sample sequenced in a study of CD8 T cells in ankylosing spondylitis. MiXCR was run by TCRdb on the 5' RACE reads, yielding one entry per CDR3 protein. The data contain around 91,000 distinct CDR3 sequences, around 8.5% of them singletons. Overall study results and limits: Characteristic, it appeared, of ankylosing spondylitis blood was a TCR beta motif of fewer than 10 highly homologous variants.

Their specific antigens are unknown. Material for sequencing was blood, either unsorted or a sorted T cell fraction (not recorded which). Receptors originate from a male donor with ankylosing spondylitis.

A note on this clonotype: Sequence at one end of the junction differs from germline and may be a read error. The V call is TRBV10-3, the J call TRBJ2-7, with 8 bases that match TRBD2. CDR1 is ENHRY, CDR2 SYGVKD, per germline. The CDR3 sequence is 15 residues long. The CDR3 nucleotides are TGTGCCATCGGTGAGCGGGAGACTCCTGACTACGAGCAGTACTTC. Its protein is CAIGERETPDYEQYF.

This clonotype appeared a few times. The genes are TRBV9 and TRBJ2-1; 8 bases are shared with TRBD2. In germline, CDR1 is SGDLS, CDR2 YYNGEE. This CDR3 has 15 amino acids. V trimming: 0 bases; J trimming: 8 bases; junction bases outside the gene matches: 7. CDR3 in DNA: TGTGCCAGCAGCGTAGCGGGAGGGCTTTTCTATGAGCAGTTCTTC. Translating gives CASSVAGGLFYEQFF.

This clonotype was seen repeatedly, ten times or more. V usage is TRBV12-3 or TRBV12-4 and J usage is TRBJ1-1, with D perhaps TRBD1 (5 bases). The CDR3 covers 14 residues. The V gene lost 5 bases and the J gene lost 5 bases, with 15 bases spanning the gap. DNA of the CDR3: TGTGCCAGCAGTCCGAACCAGGGATGGACTGAAGCTTTCTTT. Residues: CASSPNQGWTEAFF.

This clonotype was seen more than once but under ten times. The V gene is TRBV20-1, the J gene TRBJ2-3, with D perhaps TRBD2 (7 bases). The V gene lost 0 bases and the J gene lost 5 bases, with 12 bases spanning the gap. The CDR3 spans 14 residues. Germline CDR1 reads DFQATT; CDR2 reads SNEGSKA (reference sequence). The CDR3 coding sequence is TGCAGTGCTAGAGATCGGGGGGCGCAAGATACGCAGTATTTT. Protein product: CSARDRGAQDTQYF.

The rearrangement joins TRBV5-1 to TRBJ2-7, with D possibly being TRBD2 (5 bases). V gave up 3 bases and J gave up 0 bases, with 13 bases separating them. The CDR3 has 15 residues. Germline assignment: CDR1 SGHRS and CDR2 YFSETQ. The CDR3 DNA reads as TGCGCCAGCAGCTCAACCGGGGTGGGCTCCTACGAGCAGTACTTC. Protein sequence: CASSSTGVGSYEQYF.

V and J are TRBV2 and TRBJ2-5, with D possibly matching TRBD1 (5 bases). V lost 1 base, J lost 4 bases, and 10 bases lay in between. CDR3 size: 14 residues. Germline lookup yields CDR1 SNHLY and CDR2 FYNNEI. In DNA form, the CDR3 reads TGTGCCAGCAGTGAAGGCCAAAGGGGAGAGACCCAGTACTTC. Translation: CASSEGQRGETQYF.

The chain carries TRBV20-1 and TRBJ1-2, with D possibly being TRBD1 (5 bases). The CDR3 loop spans 13 amino acids. The V gene's germline CDR1 is DFQATT and CDR2 SNEGSKA (reference sequence). Trimming cost V 0 bases and J 4 bases, with 9 bases left between them. CDR3 coding DNA: TGCAGTGCTAGAGAGGGGCAGGTCTATGGCTACACCTTC. Residues: CSAREGQVYGYTF.

This clonotype has just a few counts. V gene TRBV6-2 or TRBV6-3 combines with J gene TRBJ1-1; possible D gene TRBD1, 5 bases. V was trimmed by 2 bases and J by 11 bases, leaving 18 bases between them. The germline gives CDR1 MNHEY, CDR2 SVGEGT. This CDR3 spans 14 amino acids. In DNA, the CDR3 is TGTGCCAGCAGTTACCAGGAGGGGCCCTTAGGTGCTTTCTTT. Protein: CASSYQEGPLGAFF.